These 29 T cell receptor beta chains were all obtained from the same sample, sequenced in a study of blood T cell repertoires in COVID-19. Clones were sequenced by immunoSEQ multiplex PCR, and TCRdb holds only the in-frame ones, with some missing. This sample has about 300,000 clones, with about 90% found just once. What was sequenced was PBMCs or T cells enriched from blood (not recorded which). The receptors were gathered from a woman aged 45 to 65 who had been exposed to COVID-19.

This clone was seen a single time. The rearrangement links TRBV6-5 to TRBJ1-1; no reliable D call. This CDR3 is 15 amino acids long. V was trimmed by 6 bases and J by 1 base, leaving 15 bases between them. CDR1 is MNHEY, CDR2 SVGAGI, per germline. CDR3: CASSSVRGANTEAFF. As DNA, the CDR3 is TGTGCCAGCAGCTCGGTACGGGGAGCGAACACTGAAGCTTTCTTT.

The chain is built from TRBV14 and TRBJ1-2, with 8 bases matching TRBD1. The junction had 11 bases not matched to a gene; V was cut back by 5 bases and J by 6 bases. Germline-derived CDR1 and CDR2 are SGHDN and FVKESK. The CDR3 length is 15 residues. DNA for the CDR3: TGTGCCAGCAGCTCATCACAACAGGGGGGAAATGGCTACACCTTC. It encodes CASSSSQQGGNGYTF.

The V call is TRBV11-2, the J call TRBJ1-1; maybe TRBD1 (6 bases). The CDR3 covers 16 residues. Trimming cost V 3 bases and J 1 base, with 15 bases left between them. The germline V gene encodes CDR1 SGHAT and CDR2 FQNNGV. CDR3 in amino acids: CASSFPRGGKNTEAFF. CDR3 in DNA: TGTGCCAGCAGCTTTCCAAGGGGGGGAAAGAACACTGAAGCTTTCTTT.

J is TRBJ2-5 and V is TRBV6-1, with 7 nucleotides matching TRBD1. V was clipped by 3 bases and J by 2 bases; unmatched bases: 9. The length of the CDR3 is 16 residues. In germline, CDR1 is MNHNS, CDR2 SASEGT. The CDR3 DNA sequence: TGTGCCAGCAGTGATCCTCGCCGGGACAGACAAGAGACCCAGTACTTC. Its protein is CASSDPRRDRQETQYF.

The gene calls are TRBV11-3 and TRBJ2-3; 12 bases agree with TRBD2. The V gene's germline CDR1 is SGHNT and CDR2 YENEEA. With V trimmed by 5 bases and J by 2 bases, 14 bases remained unmatched. This CDR3 has 19 residues. CDR3 protein: CASSTGRVASGGATDTQYF. The CDR3 DNA follows: TGTGCCAGCAGCACAGGGAGGGTGGCTAGCGGGGGGGCCACAGATACGCAGTATTTT.

V is TRBV6-4 and J is TRBJ2-5, with a weak D call TRBD2 (5 bases). The CDR3 consists of 15 residues. The V gene lost 0 bases and the J gene lost 1 base, with 9 bases spanning the gap. Germline CDR1 is MRHNA and CDR2 is SNTAGT. CDR3 bases: TGTGCCAGCAGTGACTCGCCTAGCCCCCAAGAGACCCAGTACTTC. Its translation is CASSDSPSPQETQYF.

The CDR3 DNA reads TGTGCCAGCAGCCAGCAAGCGTTTGGCGGGACCCAGTACTTC. The encoded protein is CASSQQAFGGTQYF. The V and J genes are TRBV14 and TRBJ2-5; D not certain. V lost 3 bases to trimming and J lost 7 bases, with 15 bases between them. CDR1 and CDR2 from the germline V gene are SGHDN and FVKESK. CDR3 length: 14 amino acids.

The V call is TRBV4-2, the J call TRBJ2-1; 14 bases align to TRBD2. Germline CDR1 reads LGHNA; CDR2 reads YNFKEQ. J lost 7 bases, V lost 4 bases, and 6 bases had no gene match. The CDR3 is made up of 16 amino acids. CDR3 in DNA: TGTGCCAGCAGCCCCTCGTGGACTAGCGGGGGGAATGAGCAGTTCTTC. It is translated as CASSPSWTSGGNEQFF.

This chain joins TRBV6-5 and TRBJ2-2; perhaps TRBD1 as D (6 bases). CDR3 length equals 15 residues. The V gene lost 5 bases and the J gene lost 4 bases, with 14 bases spanning the gap. Germline-derived CDR1 and CDR2 are MNHEY and SVGAGI. The CDR3 DNA reads as TGTGCCAGCAGTCTACTACAGGGTGTCACCGGGGAGCTGTTTTTT. Encoded protein: CASSLLQGVTGELFF.

V and J are TRBV4-2 and TRBJ1-2, with 7 bases lining up with TRBD1. The CDR3 covers 16 residues. CDR1 and CDR2 (germline): LGHNA, YNFKEQ. Losses at the gene ends were 3 bases for V and 1 base for J; bases not matched to a gene: 8. The CDR3 region is CASSQRQGNSNYGYTF. The CDR3 nucleotides are TGTGCCAGCAGCCAGAGACAGGGAAATAGTAACTATGGCTACACCTTC.

The genes are TRBV7-2 and TRBJ2-5; D call uncertain. Germline values: CDR1 SGHTA, CDR2 FQGNSA. V was trimmed by 5 bases and J by 5 bases, leaving 12 bases between them. The CDR3 length is 13 residues. The CDR3 region has the DNA TGTGCCAGCAGCCCTCTCCTTGTTGAGACCCAGTACTTC. Translated, it gives CASSPLLVETQYF.

V is TRBV28 and J is TRBJ1-5, with TRBD1 matching 10 bases. Germline V gene data show CDR1 as MDHEN and CDR2 as SYDVKM. CDR3 length: 20 residues. V lost 6 bases, J lost 0 bases, and 17 bases stayed unmatched. The CDR3 sequence: CASSPTGTGVLPFSNQPQHF. CDR3 nucleotide sequence: TGTGCCAGCAGCCCGACCGGGACAGGGGTCCTTCCCTTTAGCAATCAGCCCCAGCATTTT.

J is TRBJ2-7 and V is TRBV28; D may be TRBD1 (5 bases). The germline V and J ends were trimmed by 8 bases and 0 bases, with 11 bases remaining between them. Germline V gene data show CDR1 as MDHEN and CDR2 as SYDVKM. The CDR3 has 13 amino acids. CDR3 protein: CASGHPLSYEQYF. The CDR3, as DNA: TGTGCCAGCGGACACCCCCTCTCCTACGAGCAGTACTTC. Looking up the rest from reference TRBV28 and TRBJ2-7 gives the full variable domain: DVKVTQSSRYLVKRTGEKVFLECVQDMDHENMFWYRQDPGLGLRLIYFSYDVKMKEKGDIPEGYSVSREKKERFSLILESASTNQTSMYLCASGHPLSYEQYFGPGTRLTVT.

The chain carries TRBV19 and TRBJ1-5, with TRBD1 matching over 7 bases. This CDR3 has 17 amino acids. CDR1 LNHDA and CDR2 SQIVND come from the germline V gene (reference sequence). Germline trimming cut 5 bases from V and 0 bases from J; bases unmatched to any gene: 10. In nucleotides, the CDR3 is TGTGCCAGTAGTGCCGGGACAGCACTCTATAGCAATCAGCCCCAGCATTTT. Translation: CASSAGTALYSNQPQHF. The variable domain in full, with the rest retrieved from reference TRBV19 and TRBJ1-5, is DGGITQSPKYLFRKEGQNVTLSCEQNLNHDAMYWYRQDPGQGLRLIYYSQIVNDFQKGDIAEGYSVSREKKESFPLTVTSAQKNPTAFYLCASSAGTALYSNQPQHFGDGTRLSIL.

The gene calls are TRBV5-1 and TRBJ1-2, with 9 nucleotides matching TRBD1. Unmatched junction bases numbered 4, after V lost 0 bases and J lost 4 bases. Germline V CDR1 and CDR2: SGHRS, YFSETQ. The CDR3 is 15 amino acids. The CDR3 DNA reads TGCGCCAGCAGCTTGGGCTCGACAGGGGGCTATGGCTACACCTTC. It translates to CASSLGSTGGYGYTF.

The chain is built from TRBV7-6 and TRBJ1-4, with a tentative D call TRBD1 (5 bases). The V gene lost 4 bases and the J gene lost 7 bases, with 13 bases spanning the gap. CDR3 length: 14 residues. The germline CDR1 and CDR2 sequences are SGHVS and FNYEAQ. The CDR3 here is CASSSSGRGEKLFF. CDR3 nucleotides: TGTGCCAGCAGCTCCTCGGGTAGGGGTGAAAAACTGTTTTTT.

In this sample, this clone turned up once. This chain joins TRBV4-2 and TRBJ2-1, with D possibly being TRBD1 (6 bases). This CDR3 is 17 amino acids long. Germline values: CDR1 LGHNA, CDR2 YNFKEQ. The V and J ends lost 0 bases and 5 bases respectively, with 17 bases between them. In DNA, the CDR3 is TGTGCCAGCAGCCAAGACCTACAGGGTAATCGTAACAATGAGCAGTTCTTC. Protein sequence: CASSQDLQGNRNNEQFF.

This clone was detected only a few times. The chain is built from TRBV2 and TRBJ2-1; TRBD1 agrees at 11 bases. Germline CDR1 reads SNHLY; CDR2 reads FYNNEI. This CDR3 has 15 amino acids. The ends lost 6 bases at V and 7 bases at J; junction bases unmatched: 8. The chain's CDR3 is CASRDRTGGRNEQFF. CDR3 in DNA: TGTGCCAGCAGGGATCGGACAGGGGGCCGGAATGAGCAGTTCTTC.

CDR3 nucleotides: TGTGCCAGCAGCCCTACAGGGGACTATGGCTACACCTTC. Translated, it gives CASSPTGDYGYTF. This chain connects TRBV12-3 or TRBV12-4 to TRBJ1-2, with 7 nucleotides matching TRBD1. The CDR3 has 13 residues. V lost 6 bases, J lost 3 bases, and 4 bases stayed unmatched.

V is TRBV28 and J is TRBJ1-2; 7 nucleotides agree with TRBD1. The V and J ends lost 2 bases and 5 bases, in that order; junction bases with no gene match: 5. The CDR3 has 14 amino acids. The germline gives CDR1 MDHEN, CDR2 SYDVKM. The CDR3 is CASSLPGQLYGYTF. CDR3 coding DNA: TGTGCCAGCAGTTTACCGGGACAGCTGTATGGCTACACCTTC.

V is TRBV4-1 and J is TRBJ2-7; 7 bases align to TRBD2. CDR1 is MGHRA and CDR2 is YSYEKL in the germline V gene. V lost 1 base and J lost 1; bases outside the gene matches: 7. The CDR3 length is 16 residues. CDR3 nucleotide sequence: TGCGCCAGCAGCCAAGGATCCCAGGGACTATCCTACGAGCAGTACTTC. Amino acid sequence: CASSQGSQGLSYEQYF.

Comment on this clone: Other nucleotide sequences in the sample specify the same CDR3. CDR3 DNA sequence: TGTGCCAGCAGTTTCGGTAGCTCTGGGGCCAACGTCCTGACTTTC. As protein: CASSFGSSGANVLTF. The V and J genes are TRBV28 and TRBJ2-6; no clear D. In germline, CDR1 is MDHEN, CDR2 SYDVKM. This CDR3 has 15 amino acids. V lost 3 bases, J lost 0 bases, and 6 bases lay in between.

The gene calls are TRBV7-9 and TRBJ1-2, with D unclear. This CDR3 contains 13 residues. V lost 5 bases, J lost 0 bases, and 7 bases lay in between. CDR1 and CDR2 (germline): SEHNR, FQNEAQ (reference sequence). The CDR3 DNA sequence: TGTGCCAGCAGCCAAGCCACTAACTATGGCTACACCTTC. It encodes CASSQATNYGYTF.

This clone was seen more than once but under ten times. J is TRBJ1-4 and V is TRBV5-6, with D unclear. V was clipped by 2 bases and J by 2 bases, with 7 bases between them. Germline V gene sequence: CDR1 SGHDT, CDR2 YYEEEE. The CDR3 has 14 residues. The DNA for the CDR3 is TGTGCCAGCAGCTTTAAACAGACTAATGAAAAACTGTTTTTT. Amino acid sequence: CASSFKQTNEKLFF. Full variable domain (missing parts from reference TRBV5-6 and TRBJ1-4): DAGVTQSPTHLIKTRGQQVTLRCSPKSGHDTVSWYQQALGQGPQFIFQYYEEEERQRGNFPDRFSGHQFPNYSSELNVNALLLGDSALYLCASSFKQTNEKLFFGSGTQLSVL.

The chain joins TRBV11-2 to TRBJ1-2, with 8 bases that match TRBD1. Germline trimming cut 7 bases from V and 5 bases from J; bases unmatched to any gene: 9. This CDR3 is built from 14 residues. The germline gives CDR1 SGHAT, CDR2 FQNNGV. This chain's CDR3 is CASNSGTGDYGYTF. CDR3 coding DNA: TGTGCCAGCAACTCCGGGACAGGAGATTATGGCTACACCTTC.

This clone was recorded once. The rearrangement joins TRBV5-4 to TRBJ2-2; a weak D match, TRBD1 (6 bases). CDR1 is SGHNT and CDR2 is YYREEE in the germline V gene (reference sequence). The CDR3 contains 16 residues. V was cut by 1 base and J by 1 base, with 11 bases left in between. CDR3 coding DNA: TGTGCCAGCAGCTTGCAAGGGGGAAGGAACACCGGGGAGCTGTTTTTT. It yields the protein CASSLQGGRNTGELFF.

V gene TRBV28 combines with J gene TRBJ1-5; 8 nucleotides align to TRBD1. Germline V gene data show CDR1 as MDHEN and CDR2 as SYDVKM. The CDR3 is 17 residues long. Trimming at V came to 7 bases and at J to 1 base, leaving 12 bases not matched to a gene. The CDR3: CASITTGDRLSNQPQHF. The CDR3, as DNA: TGTGCCAGCATTACGACAGGGGACCGTTTGAGCAATCAGCCCCAGCATTTT.

This clone has more than one count but fewer than ten. The chain links TRBV19 to TRBJ1-4, with D hard to call. The CDR3 extends over 15 amino acids. Germline loops: CDR1 LNHDA, CDR2 SQIVND (reference sequence). V was clipped by 5 bases and J by 5 bases, with 15 bases between them. In DNA, the CDR3 is TGTGCCAGTAGTCCGGGTGCCGCGGAGAATGAAAAACTGTTTTTT. Translating it yields CASSPGAAENEKLFF.

The chain uses TRBV6-5 and TRBJ1-1, with D perhaps matching TRBD1 (5 bases). This CDR3 is 15 amino acids long. The germline V gene encodes CDR1 MNHEY and CDR2 SVGAGI. Trimming shortened V by 0 bases and J by 3 bases, and 11 bases separated the two germline ends. DNA for the CDR3: TGTGCCAGCAGTTACTCGGGGCGCGGGGACACTGAAGCTTTCTTT. Its translation is CASSYSGRGDTEAFF.